Below, one T cell receptor beta chain is given with its context. The assay was immunoSEQ multiplex PCR, and TCRdb's table has in-frame clones only and misses some. The sample lists roughly 250,000 clones; around 84% were seen once. Germline V gene data show CDR1 as SGHAT and CDR2 as FQNNGV. This CDR3 region has 14 residues. The ends were cut back, 2 bases at V and 0 bases at J, with 5 bases in the middle. This specimen belongs to a study of blood T cell repertoires in COVID-19. Symptom resolution, clearance, or two negative PCRs marked donors in Cohort 3 as recovered. The clonotype comes from a woman aged 45-65 years who had recovered from COVID-19. The chain is built from TRBV11-2 and TRBJ1-3, with D hard to call. Sequenced input: PBMCs or T cells enriched from blood (not recorded which). DNA of the CDR3: TGTGCCAGCAGCTTATCCCTCTCTGGAAACACCATATATTTT. Translation gives CASSLSLSGNTIYF.